This T cell receptor beta chain was sequenced in a study of T cell clusters in autoimmune cytopenias. Study-wide context: The median distinct TRB clonotype count was about 2,500 per sample, from a median around 49,000 reads.

TRB was amplified by touch-down multiplex PCR, primer pools A and B combined. After re-calling the multiplex PCR reads, TCRdb lists one entry per CDR3 protein, DNA absent. Here the sample table reports 14,000 to 15,000 distinct CDR3 sequences. This CDR3 has 14 amino acids. Germline CDR1 and CDR2: MNHEY and SVGEGT. Study-level results: The T cell clusters were defined only in silico, without experimental functional validation.

Worth noting for this clonotype: Its antigen is not identified.

TRB was amplified from about 260 ng of peripheral blood genomic DNA per sample. These same records also appear under a second study, on T cell repertoires in aging, cancer and after chemotherapy.

The source of this sequence is a human donor in good health. Material for sequencing was peripheral blood. V usage is TRBV6-2 or TRBV6-3 and J usage is TRBJ1-3. CDR3: CASSTSFSGNTIYF.